This record looks at one T cell receptor (beta chain) sequence and its context. The table came from immunoSEQ multiplex PCR; TCRdb's copy has only in-frame clones and leaves some out. The repertoire includes roughly 10,000 clones, about 80% of them detected once, and about 4.9% sits in the top ten. This entry is derived from a study of immune evolution from preneoplasia to lung adenocarcinoma. Looking at the study overall: HLA loss of heterozygosity: roughly 6.6% AIS, more than 14% MIA, around 33% ADC, none AAH.

Trimming left V 3 bases short and J 7 bases short, with 15 bases between. The germline CDR1 and CDR2 sequences are LNHDA and SQIVND (reference sequence). CDR3 size: 14 residues. The source of this sequence is an older person with lung adenocarcinoma. The rearrangement uses TRBV19 and TRBJ1-2; D ambiguous. Specimen: FFPE minimally invasive lung adenocarcinoma tissue. The CDR3 DNA is TGTGCCAGTAGTATTATGGGTTCGGGGTCTGGCTACACCTTC. Its translation: CASSIMGSGSGYTF. Combining the CDR3 with reference TRBV19 and TRBJ1-2 gives the whole variable domain DGGITQSPKYLFRKEGQNVTLSCEQNLNHDAMYWYRQDPGQGLRLIYYSQIVNDFQKGDIAEGYSVSREKKESFPLTVTSAQKNPTAFYLCASSIMGSGSGYTFGSGTRLTVV.